This T cell receptor beta chain was sequenced for a study of beta chain features in type 1 diabetes (dated by TCRdb to the late 2010s). As for the study more broadly: Patients and healthy donors did not differ in mean age, gender distribution, total cell number or subset yield. A total of some 100,000,000 sorted cells were examined across all samples, and a strong correlation was observed between cell number per subset and RNA yield. In the study, recently diagnosed type 1 diabetes patients and matched healthy donors were compared on the TCRB repertoires of their sorted circulating CD4+ T cell subsets. Regulatory and stem cell-like memory subsets were isolated from only 8 patients and 8 healthy donors, whereas naive and central memory subsets came from all 28 donors.

The paper's findings and limits, for the study overall: Because cDNA rather than genomic DNA was sequenced, highly expressing activated cells could have been over-represented, although no difference in activation and CD3 levels was found between groups. At VDJ recombination sites, type 1 diabetes patients had fewer insertions and more deleted nucleotides, which implies abnormalities in thymic rearrangement. Only small numbers of individuals were included in the HLA sub-analyses, which left unresolved whether HLA type had any influence on TCRB rearrangement. Type 1 diabetes patients showed a moderate but significant shortening of TCRB CDR3 length in all four CD4+ subsets. PCR may preferentially amplify shorter templates, but because patient and control samples were amplified and corrected together, any resulting skew would affect both groups equally. Naive, central memory and regulatory TCRB repertoires appeared to be more alike among patients than among healthy donors.

Each donor gave one peripheral blood draw, around 100 mL on average, collected into heparinised tubes. Naive, central memory, regulatory and stem cell-like memory CD4+ T cells were sorted on a BD FACSAria II using a panel including CD45RO, CCR7, CD25, CD127, CD95 and CD27. A purity above 98% was achieved for all sorted populations. PBMCs were isolated right away by Lymphoprep density gradient centrifugation and were stained directly, without culture. To minimize batch effects, samples were stained and sorted in pairs, one healthy donor with one patient per experiment. The entire amount of isolated RNA was reverse transcribed using the High Capacity cDNA Reverse Transcription Kit, so the sequenced TCRB transcripts were expressed ones. Deep immunoSEQ sequencing was performed on naive, central memory and regulatory T cell samples, with an average of around 3.4 million total reads per sample. Sorted cells were lysed in RLT buffer, and RNA was extracted using DNase-treated RNeasy Micro or Mini kits according to cell number. Each cell subset was processed on its own to prevent cross-contamination, while patient and healthy donor samples were processed together. TCRB sequences were amplified from cDNA with the immunoSEQ multiplex PCR, producing 87-bp fragments spanning the CDR3 region. The amplicons were sequenced using the Illumina HiSeq platform. Concerning the study's data processing: PCR bias was corrected computationally using synthetic template baselines, and reads within Hamming distance 2 were collapsed, with unmergeable singletons discarded. Reads were aligned against IMGT to assign V, D and J genes, CDR3 length and insertions or deletions at six rearrangement sites. Within each subset, clonotype counts were normalized to sorted cell number, after which true diversity and Gini coefficients were computed with the tcR R package. The overlap coefficient, calculated on TCRB nucleotide sequences, was used to quantify repertoire sharing. Out-of-frame TCRB sequences from naive cells were analyzed as a proxy for the pre-selection repertoire. What TCRdb holds here is the immuneACCESS table cut down to in-frame rearrangements. Part of the clones is not present; checked against another copy, under half of the missing clones reflect an unresolved V gene, and the others are unexplained. The DNA gave D and trimming, while V, J and clone size come from that table. Within this sample are 600,000 to 750,000 clones, with roughly 12% of them counted one time only. Together, the top ten hold around 0.12% of the sample.

The CDR3 contains 11 residues, cysteine and phenylalanine counted. The read is trimmed to its CDR3 DNA, 33 bases read in frame from base 1. Deletion took 2 bases off V and 7 bases off J, with a span of 9 bases between the germline ends. CDR1 DFQATT and CDR2 SNEGSKA are derived from the germline V gene (reference sequence). The table lists this clone with a few counts. Its antigen remains undetermined. Base qualities are missing; no much larger clone stands one base away. The V and J segments used are TRBV20-1 and TRBJ2-7, with no reliable assignment of the D segment. The sample consisted of naive CD4+ T cells from blood. The sample's cell subset or site label is to be understood as: true naive CD4+ T cells. The sequence was obtained from a man aged 25-40 years with type 1 diabetes. CDR3 region: CSARWYEEQYF. The sequenced DNA is TGCAGTGCTAGATGGTACGAGGAGCAGTACTTC.